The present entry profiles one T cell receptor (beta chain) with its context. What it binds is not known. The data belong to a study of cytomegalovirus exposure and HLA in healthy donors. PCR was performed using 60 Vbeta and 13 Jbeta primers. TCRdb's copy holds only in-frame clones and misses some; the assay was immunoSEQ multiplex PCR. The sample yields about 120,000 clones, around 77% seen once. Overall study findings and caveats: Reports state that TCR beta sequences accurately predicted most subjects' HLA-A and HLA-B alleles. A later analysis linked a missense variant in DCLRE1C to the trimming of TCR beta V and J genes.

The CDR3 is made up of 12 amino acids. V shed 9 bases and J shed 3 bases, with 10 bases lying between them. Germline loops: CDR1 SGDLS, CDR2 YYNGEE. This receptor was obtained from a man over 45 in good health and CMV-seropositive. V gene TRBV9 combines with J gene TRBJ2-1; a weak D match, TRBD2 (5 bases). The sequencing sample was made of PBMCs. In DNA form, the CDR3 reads TGTGCCACCGGGAACAGCTACAATGAGCAGTTCTTC. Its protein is CATGNSYNEQFF.